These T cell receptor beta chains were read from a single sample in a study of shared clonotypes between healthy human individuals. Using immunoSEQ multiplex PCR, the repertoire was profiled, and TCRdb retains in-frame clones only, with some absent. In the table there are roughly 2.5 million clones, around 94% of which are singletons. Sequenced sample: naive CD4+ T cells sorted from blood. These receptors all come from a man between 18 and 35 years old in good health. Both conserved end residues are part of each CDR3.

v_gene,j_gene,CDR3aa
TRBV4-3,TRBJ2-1,CASSQVAGGSYNEQFF
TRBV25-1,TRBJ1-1,CASSWGNTEAFF
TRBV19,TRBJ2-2,CASSRPGLAGTNTGELFF
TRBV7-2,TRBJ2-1,CASSPLRTGSNEQFF
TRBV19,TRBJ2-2,CASSEGGELFF
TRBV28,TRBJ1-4,CASGDRAEKLFF
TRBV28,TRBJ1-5,CASGGGNSRNQPQHF
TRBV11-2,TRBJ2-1,CASSLTGQNEQFF
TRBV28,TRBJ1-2,CASTPLGRQGIDGYTF
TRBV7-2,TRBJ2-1,CASSLEAAYNEQFF
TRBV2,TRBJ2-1,CASSIGTSGRGEQFF
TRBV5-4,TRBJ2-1,CASSRSLAGGLNEQFF
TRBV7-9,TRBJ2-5,CASSTGQYFQETQYF
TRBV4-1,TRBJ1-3,CASSQERGSGGNTIYF
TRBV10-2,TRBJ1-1,CASYITGQGLGTEAFF
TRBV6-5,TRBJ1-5,CASSYTWGEPQHF
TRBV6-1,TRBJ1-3,CASSEARSAYGNTIYF
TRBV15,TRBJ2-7,CATSRGLAGSFYEQYF
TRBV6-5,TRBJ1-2,CASSYSIEGNYGYTF
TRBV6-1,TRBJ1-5,CASNEGGGGNQPQHF
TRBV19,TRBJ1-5,CASRADLSNQPQHF
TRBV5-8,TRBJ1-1,CASSYQGLNTEAFF
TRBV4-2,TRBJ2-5,CASSPTWSAETQYF
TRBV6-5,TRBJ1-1,CASSPTGAVAEAFF
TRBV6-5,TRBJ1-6,CASRQGSSNSPLHF